The 32 T cell receptor beta chains below come from one sample, sequenced in a study of cytotoxic CD8 clonotypes in ibrutinib-treated CLL. Using immunoSEQ multiplex PCR, the repertoire was profiled, and TCRdb retains in-frame clones only, with some absent. Here the sample spans around 97,000 clones, around 73% being singletons. The specimen was PBMCs, collected after 12 months of ibrutinib treatment. All receptors come from a human donor with chronic lymphocytic leukemia.

The CDR3 is CAWSPSGTVYYTF. In nucleotides, the CDR3 is TGTGCCTGGAGTCCATCCGGGACAGTCTACTACACCTTC. V gene TRBV30 combines with J gene TRBJ1-2, with 7 bases that match TRBD1. CDR3 size: 13 residues. With V trimmed by 2 bases and J by 10 bases, 10 bases remained unmatched. CDR1 and CDR2 from the germline V gene are GTSNPN and SVGIG (reference sequence).

This clone was observed a few times. The chain employs TRBV18 and TRBJ1-1; D perhaps matches TRBD1 (5 bases). V was clipped by 4 bases and J by 0 bases, with 6 bases between them. The CDR3 consists of 13 residues. Germline CDR1 reads KGHSH; CDR2 reads LQKENI. CDR3 DNA: TGTGCCAGCTCACAGGGGATGAACACTGAAGCTTTCTTT. Encoded protein: CASSQGMNTEAFF.

The chain has TRBV9 and TRBJ1-1; possibly TRBD1 for D (6 bases). CDR1 is SGDLS, CDR2 YYNGEE, per germline. This CDR3 is built from 14 residues. Trimming took off 3 bases at V and 4 bases at J, with 13 bases between the two ends. CDR3 in amino acids: CASSGGPWGTEAFF. The CDR3 coding sequence is TGTGCCAGCAGCGGGGGGCCCTGGGGCACTGAAGCTTTCTTT.

The chain couples TRBV11-1 to TRBJ2-7; D tentatively fits TRBD1 or TRBD2 (7 bases each). The V end lost 6 bases, the J end lost 2 bases, and 20 bases lay between the germline ends. Germline CDR1 is SGHAT and CDR2 is FQDESV (reference sequence). CDR3 size: 16 residues. Written as DNA, the CDR3 is TGTGCCAGCAGATTCGGGAGGACAGGTTCAACCTACGAGCAGTACTTC. Encoded protein: CASRFGRTGSTYEQYF.

The chain carries TRBV9 and TRBJ1-3; maybe TRBD1 (6 bases). This CDR3 has 14 amino acids. Deletions cut 0 bases from V and 6 bases from J, with 10 bases between. CDR1 is SGDLS, CDR2 YYNGEE, per germline. The DNA of the CDR3 is TGTGCCAGCAGCGTAGGAACAGGGATAAACACCATATATTTT. This gives the protein CASSVGTGINTIYF. The entire variable domain, with the rest obtained from reference TRBV9 and TRBJ1-3, is as follows: DSGVTQTPKHLITATGQRVTLRCSPRSGDLSVYWYQQSLDQGLQFLIQYYNGEERAKGNILERFSAQQFPDLHSELNLSSLELGDSALYFCASSVGTGINTIYFGEGSWLTVV.

This clone was observed a handful of times. The chain employs TRBV5-1 and TRBJ2-7; D is unresolved. Germline CDR1 and CDR2: SGHRS and YFSETQ. The germline V and J ends were trimmed by 4 bases and 7 bases, with 9 bases remaining between them. The CDR3 has 11 amino acids. CDR3 sequence reads: CASSLDSEQYF. The DNA of the CDR3 is TGCGCCAGCAGCCTAGATTCGGAGCAGTACTTC.

The chain joins TRBV2 to TRBJ1-4; D not resolved. Germline V gene sequence: CDR1 SNHLY, CDR2 FYNNEI. The CDR3 totals 14 residues. V lost 7 bases to trimming and J lost 0 bases, with 9 bases between them. CDR3 bases: TGTGCCAGCAAGTCGAAAGCAACTAATGAAAAACTGTTTTTT. This translates into CASKSKATNEKLFF. The full variable domain, its missing parts supplied by reference TRBV2 and TRBJ1-4, is EPEVTQTPSHQVTQMGQEVILRCVPISNHLYFYWYRQILGQKVEFLVSFYNNEISEKSEIFDDQFSVERPDGSNFTLKIRSTKLEDSAMYFCASKSKATNEKLFFGSGTQLSVL.

Only a few counts were recorded for this clone. The chain combines TRBV9 with TRBJ2-1, with 12 bases matching TRBD2. Germline CDR1 SGDLS, CDR2 YYNGEE. After removal of 3 bases from V and 4 bases from J, the junction contained 8 bases not matched to a gene. CDR3 length equals 17 residues. The CDR3 nucleotides read TGTGCCAGCAGCGACTACTCGGGACTAGCGGGTTACAATGAGCAGTTCTTC. Translating gives CASSDYSGLAGYNEQFF.

V is TRBV7-2 and J is TRBJ1-1; D is possibly TRBD1 (5 bases). Deletions cut 1 base from V and 5 bases from J, with 11 bases between. CDR3 length: 14 amino acids. The germline gives CDR1 SGHTA, CDR2 FQGNSA. The CDR3 spells CASSLEAGTTEAFF. The CDR3 DNA follows: TGTGCCAGCAGCTTAGAGGCAGGGACTACTGAAGCTTTCTTT.

CDR3 protein: CAISERDNEQFF. DNA for the CDR3: TGTGCCATCAGTGAGCGGGACAATGAGCAGTTCTTC. J is TRBJ2-1 and V is TRBV10-3; D is undetermined. The CDR3 runs to 12 residues. V was pared by 2 bases and J by 5 bases, with 4 bases between. The germline V gene has CDR1 ENHRY and CDR2 SYGVKD.

This clone was counted between two and nine times. V usage is TRBV25-1 and J usage is TRBJ1-2, with D uncertain. The germline gives CDR1 MGHDK, CDR2 SYGVNS. The CDR3 is 12 residues long. Trimming pared 4 bases from V and 8 bases from J, leaving 11 bases between. CDR3 amino acids: CASSAEAGGYTF. As DNA, the CDR3 is TGTGCCAGCAGTGCGGAGGCTGGCGGCTACACCTTC.

The chain has TRBV6-1 and TRBJ1-2, with 7 bases fitting TRBD1. V shed 3 bases, J shed 4 bases, and the junction held 2 bases outside the gene matches. The CDR3 covers 13 residues. Per germline, CDR1 MNHNS and CDR2 SASEGT. CDR3 nucleotide sequence: TGTGCCAGCAGTGATTGGACAGGCTATGGCTACACCTTC. The encoded protein is CASSDWTGYGYTF.

The genes are TRBV29-1 and TRBJ2-1, with 9 bases lining up with TRBD2. Germline loops: CDR1 SQVTM, CDR2 ANQGSEA. The CDR3 has 12 amino acids. Unmatched junction bases numbered 0, after V lost 3 bases and J lost 6 bases. The CDR3 spells CSVERGGNEQFF. The CDR3 DNA reads TGCAGCGTTGAGCGGGGGGGCAATGAGCAGTTCTTC.

The chain links TRBV5-1 to TRBJ2-1; D not certain. This CDR3 region has 13 residues. From germline, CDR1 is SGHRS and CDR2 YFSETQ. V was clipped by 5 bases and J by 8 bases, with 14 bases between them. CDR3 coding DNA: TGCGCCAGCAGACCTGTAGCTCTTGATGAGCAGTTCTTC. This gives the protein CASRPVALDEQFF.

Here the CDR3 reads CASSPHGPNEKLFF. The CDR3 coding sequence is TGTGCCAGCAGCCCGCACGGGCCAAATGAAAAACTGTTTTTT. The rearrangement uses TRBV7-9 and TRBJ1-4, with D unclear. The V gene's germline CDR1 is SEHNR and CDR2 FQNEAQ (reference sequence). The V and J ends lost 5 bases and 5 bases respectively, with 12 bases between them. This CDR3 is 14 amino acids long.

The rearrangement joins TRBV19 to TRBJ2-2; the match to TRBD2 covers 8 bases. Trimming removed 7 bases from V and 0 bases from J; junction bases left unmatched: 1. This CDR3 is built from 14 residues. Germline CDR1 reads LNHDA; CDR2 reads SQIVND (reference sequence). The CDR3 loop is CASMTSANTGELFF. CDR3 sequence (DNA): TGTGCCAGTATGACTAGCGCGAACACCGGGGAGCTGTTTTTT.

This chain connects TRBV5-1 to TRBJ2-1; possible D gene TRBD1, 6 bases. There are 17 residues in the CDR3. Germline lookup yields CDR1 SGHRS and CDR2 YFSETQ. V dropped 6 bases and J dropped 1 base, with 20 bases sitting between them. This chain's CDR3 is CASTPARGQGSYNEQFF. The CDR3 nucleotides are TGCGCCAGCACCCCGGCTCGGGGTCAGGGGTCCTACAATGAGCAGTTCTTC.

The rearrangement joins TRBV7-3 to TRBJ2-5; D might be TRBD1 or TRBD2, each matching 5 bases. V dropped 5 bases and J dropped 7 bases, with 26 bases sitting between them. Germline-derived CDR1 and CDR2 are SGHTA and FQGTGA. The CDR3 loop spans 17 amino acids. CDR3 sequence: CASSPPRGSLKVMTQYF. The CDR3 DNA is TGTGCCAGCAGCCCCCCCCGGGGCAGTCTAAAGGTAATGACCCAGTACTTC.

Only a few counts were recorded for this clone. This rearrangement joins TRBV6-6 to TRBJ1-5; no firm D call. The CDR3 has 13 residues. V shed 5 bases and J shed 3 bases, with 8 bases lying between them. CDR1 and CDR2 (germline): MNHNY, SVGAGI (reference sequence). The CDR3: CASSEEYNQPQHF. As DNA, the CDR3 is TGTGCCAGCAGTGAGGAGTACAATCAGCCCCAGCATTTT.

This clone was seen more than once but under ten times. The chain combines TRBV5-1 with TRBJ1-1; D remains unclear. This CDR3 is built from 15 residues. Per the germline V gene, CDR1 is SGHRS and CDR2 is YFSETQ. V was pared by 0 bases and J by 1 base, with 10 bases between. CDR3 sequence: CASSLEANWNTEAFF. For the CDR3, the DNA is TGCGCCAGCAGCTTGGAGGCCAACTGGAACACTGAAGCTTTCTTT.

The genes are TRBV6-1 and TRBJ1-6, with a weak D call TRBD1 (6 bases). The germline V gene has CDR1 MNHNS and CDR2 SASEGT. V was trimmed by 4 bases and J by 3 bases, leaving 10 bases between them. This CDR3 contains 15 residues. The CDR3 region has the DNA TGTGCCAGCAGTGGGACAGCCGTCTATAATTCACCCCTCCACTTT. Translating it yields CASSGTAVYNSPLHF.

V gene TRBV9 combines with J gene TRBJ2-7; D might be TRBD2 (5 bases). This CDR3 has 15 residues. CDR1 is SGDLS and CDR2 is YYNGEE in the germline V gene. V lost 0 bases and J 5 bases, leaving 15 bases between the germline ends. CDR3 bases: TGTGCCAGCAGCGTAGCTACAGCCGGGGTGCACGAGCAGTACTTC. It is translated as CASSVATAGVHEQYF. The variable domain in full, with the rest retrieved from reference TRBV9 and TRBJ2-7, is DSGVTQTPKHLITATGQRVTLRCSPRSGDLSVYWYQQSLDQGLQFLIQYYNGEERAKGNILERFSAQQFPDLHSELNLSSLELGDSALYFCASSVATAGVHEQYFGPGTRLTVT.

The gene calls are TRBV5-1 and TRBJ2-2; possibly TRBD1 for D (5 bases). The germline V gene encodes CDR1 SGHRS and CDR2 YFSETQ. The length of the CDR3 is 15 residues. The V and J ends lost 0 bases and 2 bases respectively, with 8 bases between them. The CDR3 spells CASSLARTNTGELFF. Written as DNA, the CDR3 is TGCGCCAGCAGCTTGGCTCGGACAAACACCGGGGAGCTGTTTTTT.

V usage is TRBV6-5 and J usage is TRBJ1-1, with D possibly TRBD1 on 6 matching bases. The CDR3 is made up of 15 amino acids. V was cut by 5 bases and J by 1 base, with 14 bases left in between. The germline V gene encodes CDR1 MNHEY and CDR2 SVGAGI. The CDR3 loop is CASSRGDLQNTEAFF. CDR3 DNA sequence: TGTGCCAGCAGTAGGGGGGACCTCCAGAACACTGAAGCTTTCTTT.

This chain connects TRBV7-9 to TRBJ2-7, with D possibly TRBD1 on 6 matching bases. V was pared by 5 bases and J by 7 bases, with 12 bases between. The CDR3 totals 12 residues. The V gene's germline CDR1 is SEHNR and CDR2 FQNEAQ (reference sequence). The CDR3 DNA sequence: TGTGCCAGCAGCGTAGGGACAAGAGAGCAGTACTTC. Protein: CASSVGTREQYF.

In this sample, this clone turned up once. The J gene is TRBJ2-7, the V gene TRBV6-1; either TRBD1 or TRBD2 may fit D (5 bases each). The V and J ends lost 3 bases and 2 bases respectively, with 20 bases between them. Germline CDR1 MNHNS, CDR2 SASEGT. The CDR3 runs 17 residues. The CDR3 sequence: CASSEPRLARVTYEQYF. The CDR3 bases are TGTGCCAGCAGTGAGCCCCGGCTAGCCAGGGTAACCTACGAGCAGTACTTC.

CDR3 sequence: CASSLYGTGGRGDTQYF. The CDR3 region has the DNA TGTGCCAGCAGTTTATATGGGACAGGGGGACGTGGGGATACGCAGTATTTT. The rearrangement uses TRBV27 and TRBJ2-3; the match to TRBD1 covers 11 bases. Germline CDR1 reads MNHEY; CDR2 reads SMNVEV (reference sequence). With V trimmed by 1 base and J by 6 bases, 9 bases remained unmatched. The CDR3 is made up of 17 amino acids.

The chain employs TRBV14 and TRBJ2-1; D ambiguous. The CDR3 is 11 amino acids. V shed 1 base and J shed 10 bases, with 5 bases lying between them. The germline gives CDR1 SGHDN, CDR2 FVKESK. The CDR3 DNA sequence: TGTGCCAGCAGCCAAGTTGGGGAGCAGTTCTTC. Translating it yields CASSQVGEQFF.

V is TRBV7-2 and J is TRBJ2-3; the D gene is possibly TRBD1 (6 bases). Between the trimmed V and J ends, which lost 5 bases and 3 bases, there was a span of 12 bases. The CDR3 extends over 14 amino acids. The V gene's germline CDR1 is SGHTA and CDR2 FQGNSA. The CDR3 coding sequence is TGTGCCAGCAGCCTCCAAACAGGGACAGATACGCAGTATTTT. Amino acids: CASSLQTGTDTQYF.

This chain uses TRBV29-1 with TRBJ2-5; D unresolved. V was trimmed by 5 bases and J by 2 bases, leaving 6 bases between them. Germline-derived CDR1 and CDR2 are SQVTM and ANQGSEA. The CDR3 runs 11 residues. CDR3: CSVKQQETQYF. CDR3 nucleotides: TGCAGCGTTAAACAACAAGAGACCCAGTACTTC.

As regards this clone: The sample contains more than one DNA sequence encoding this CDR3. The chain is built from TRBV29-1 and TRBJ1-2; D is perhaps TRBD1 (5 bases). The CDR3 length is 10 residues. Trimming pared 3 bases from V and 8 bases from J, leaving 7 bases between. The germline V gene encodes CDR1 SQVTM and CDR2 ANQGSEA. The CDR3 DNA is TGCAGCGTTGAGAGGGGCGGCTACACCTTC. This translates into CSVERGGYTF.

CDR3 region: CASSFRDFPGLGGYTF. CDR3 DNA sequence: TGTGCCAGCAGCTTCCGGGACTTCCCAGGTTTGGGGGGCTACACCTTC. This chain uses TRBV7-8 with TRBJ1-2; D perhaps matches TRBD1 (5 bases). V was cut by 3 bases and J by 8 bases, with 22 bases left in between. This CDR3 has 16 residues. CDR1 is SGHVS, CDR2 FQNEAQ, per germline.